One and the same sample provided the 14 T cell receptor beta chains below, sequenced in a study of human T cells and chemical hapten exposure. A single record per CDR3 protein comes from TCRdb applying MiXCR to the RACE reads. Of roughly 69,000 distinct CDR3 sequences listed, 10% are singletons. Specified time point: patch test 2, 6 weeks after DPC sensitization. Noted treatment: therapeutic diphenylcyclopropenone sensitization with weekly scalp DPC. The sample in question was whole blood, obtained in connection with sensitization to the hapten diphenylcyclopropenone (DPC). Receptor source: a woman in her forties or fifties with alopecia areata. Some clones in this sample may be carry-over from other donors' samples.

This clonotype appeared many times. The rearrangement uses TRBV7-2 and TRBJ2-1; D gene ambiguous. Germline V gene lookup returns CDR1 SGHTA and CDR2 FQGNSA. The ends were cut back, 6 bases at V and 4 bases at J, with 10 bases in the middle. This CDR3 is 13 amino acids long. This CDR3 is CASSQPFYNEQFF. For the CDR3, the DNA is TGTGCCAGCAGTCAACCCTTTTACAATGAGCAGTTCTTC.

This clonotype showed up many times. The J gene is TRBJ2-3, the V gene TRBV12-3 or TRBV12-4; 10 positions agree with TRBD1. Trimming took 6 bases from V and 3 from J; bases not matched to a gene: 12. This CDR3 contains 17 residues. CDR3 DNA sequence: TGTGCCAGCAGGGGACCTCTGACAGGGGGCCGTACAGATACGCAGTATTTT. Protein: CASRGPLTGGRTDTQYF.

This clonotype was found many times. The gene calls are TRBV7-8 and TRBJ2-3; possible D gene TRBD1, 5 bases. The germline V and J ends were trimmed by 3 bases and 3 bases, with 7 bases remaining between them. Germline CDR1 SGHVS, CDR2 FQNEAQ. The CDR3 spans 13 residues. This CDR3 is CASSFRQTDTQYF. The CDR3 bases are TGTGCCAGCAGCTTCAGACAGACAGATACGCAGTATTTT.

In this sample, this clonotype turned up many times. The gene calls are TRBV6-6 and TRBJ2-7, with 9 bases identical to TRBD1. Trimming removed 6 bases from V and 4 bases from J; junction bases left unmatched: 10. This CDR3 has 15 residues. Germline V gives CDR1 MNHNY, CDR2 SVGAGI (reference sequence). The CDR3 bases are TGTGCCAGCAGACACGGGACAGGGATAGAGTACGAGCAGTACTTC. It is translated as CASRHGTGIEYEQYF.

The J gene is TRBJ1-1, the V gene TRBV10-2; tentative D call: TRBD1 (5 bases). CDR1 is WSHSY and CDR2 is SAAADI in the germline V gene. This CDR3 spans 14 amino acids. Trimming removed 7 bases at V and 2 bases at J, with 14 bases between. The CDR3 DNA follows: TGCGCCAGCACGACGGCAGGGAGTAACACTGAAGCTTTCTTT. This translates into CASTTAGSNTEAFF.

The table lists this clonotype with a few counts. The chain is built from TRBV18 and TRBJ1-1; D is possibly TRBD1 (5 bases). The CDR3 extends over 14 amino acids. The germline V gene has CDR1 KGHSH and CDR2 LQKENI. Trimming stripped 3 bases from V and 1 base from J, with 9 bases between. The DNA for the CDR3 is TGTGCCAGCTCACCTCAGACAGCGAACACTGAAGCTTTCTTT. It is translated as CASSPQTANTEAFF.

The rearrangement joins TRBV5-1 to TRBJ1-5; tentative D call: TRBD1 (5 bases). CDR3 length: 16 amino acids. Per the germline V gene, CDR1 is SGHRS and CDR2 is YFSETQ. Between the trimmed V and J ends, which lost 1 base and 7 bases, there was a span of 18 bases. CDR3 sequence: CASSLSGPVGGQPQHF. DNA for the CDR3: TGCGCCAGCAGCTTGAGTGGACCTGTGGGGGGGCAGCCCCAGCATTTT. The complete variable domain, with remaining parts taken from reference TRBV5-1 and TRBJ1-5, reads KAGVTQTPRYLIKTRGQQVTLSCSPISGHRSVSWYQQTPGQGLQFLFEYFSETQRNKGNFPGRFSGRQFSNSRSEMNVSTLELGDSALYLCASSLSGPVGGQPQHFGDGTRLSIL.

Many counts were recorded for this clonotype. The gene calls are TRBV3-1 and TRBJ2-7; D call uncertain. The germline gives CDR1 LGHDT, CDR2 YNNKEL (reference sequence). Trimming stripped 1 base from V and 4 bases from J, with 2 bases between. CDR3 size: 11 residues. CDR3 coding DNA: TGTGCCAGCAGCCAAGGGTACGAGCAGTACTTC. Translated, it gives CASSQGYEQYF.

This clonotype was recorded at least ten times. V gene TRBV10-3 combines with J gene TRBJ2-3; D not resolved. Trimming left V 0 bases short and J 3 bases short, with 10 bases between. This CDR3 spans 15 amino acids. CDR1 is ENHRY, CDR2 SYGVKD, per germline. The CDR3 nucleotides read TGTGCCATCAGTGAGTCGAATGGGCAGACAGATACGCAGTATTTT. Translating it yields CAISESNGQTDTQYF.

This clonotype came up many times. CDR3 DNA sequence: TGTGCCATCAGTGCAGGGCCCACCAGCCACGAGCAGTACTTC. The encoded protein is CAISAGPTSHEQYF. The chain links TRBV10-3 to TRBJ2-7; a weak D match, TRBD1 (5 bases). The CDR3 totals 14 residues. Between the trimmed V and J ends, which lost 4 bases and 5 bases, there was a span of 15 bases. The germline V gene has CDR1 ENHRY and CDR2 SYGVKD.

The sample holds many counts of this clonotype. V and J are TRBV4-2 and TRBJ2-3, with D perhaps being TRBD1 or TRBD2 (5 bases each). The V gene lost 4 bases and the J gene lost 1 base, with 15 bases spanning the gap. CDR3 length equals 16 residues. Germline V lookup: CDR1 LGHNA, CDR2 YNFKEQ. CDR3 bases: TGTGCCAGCAGCCCCACCCCGGGACGGCGCACAGATACGCAGTATTTT. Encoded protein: CASSPTPGRRTDTQYF.

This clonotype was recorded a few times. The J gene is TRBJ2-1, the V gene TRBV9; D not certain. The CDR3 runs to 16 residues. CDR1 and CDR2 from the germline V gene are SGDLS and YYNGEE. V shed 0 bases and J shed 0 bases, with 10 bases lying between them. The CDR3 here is CASSVAGVSSYNEQFF. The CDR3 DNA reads TGTGCCAGCAGCGTAGCTGGCGTTAGCTCCTACAATGAGCAGTTCTTC.

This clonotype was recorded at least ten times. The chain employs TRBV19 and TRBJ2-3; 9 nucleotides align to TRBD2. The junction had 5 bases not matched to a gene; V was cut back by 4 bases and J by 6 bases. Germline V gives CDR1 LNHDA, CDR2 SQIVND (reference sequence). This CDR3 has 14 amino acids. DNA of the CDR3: TGTGCCAGTAGTAGCGGGAGGGCTTCCGATACGCAGTATTTT. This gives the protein CASSSGRASDTQYF.

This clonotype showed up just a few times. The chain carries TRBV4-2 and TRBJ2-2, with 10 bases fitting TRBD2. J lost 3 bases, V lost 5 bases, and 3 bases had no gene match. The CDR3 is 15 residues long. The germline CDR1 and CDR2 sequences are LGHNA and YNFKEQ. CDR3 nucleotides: TGTGCCAGCAGCTCAGCGGGAGGGGACACCGGGGAGCTGTTTTTT. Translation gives CASSSAGGDTGELFF.